This T cell receptor beta chain was observed in a study of blood T cell repertoires in COVID-19. Sequenced by immunoSEQ multiplex PCR; TCRdb stores in-frame clones only, minus some. This sample has about 98,000 clones, with 80% to 85% found just once. V was cut by 1 base and J by 0 bases, with 15 bases left in between. Germline V gene data show CDR1 as SGHVS and CDR2 as FNYEAQ. The CDR3 loop spans 17 amino acids. The sequenced material came from peripheral blood. The receptor was isolated from a man in his sixties with acute or convalescent COVID-19. This chain uses TRBV7-6 with TRBJ1-1; unclear D gene. CDR3 DNA: TGTGCCAGCAGCTTAGATTCTCCCACGACAATGAACACTGAAGCTTTCTTT. Translation: CASSLDSPTTMNTEAFF.